Below are 16 T cell receptor beta chains sequenced from a single sample in a study of T cell repertoires in cytomegalovirus infection. TCRdb fed the reads into MiXCR, producing one record per CDR3 protein. The table records 740,000 or so distinct CDR3 sequences, 35% of them present only once. Sequencing input: PBMCs. The source is a human donor in good health (CMV status not recorded). Some clones in this sample may be carry-over from other donors' samples.

The rearrangement links TRBV7-2 to TRBJ1-2; 8 bases are shared with TRBD1. The CDR3 totals 14 residues. CDR1 is SGHTA and CDR2 is FQGNSA in the germline V gene. V shed 7 bases, J shed 10 bases, and the junction held 14 bases outside the gene matches. The CDR3, as DNA: TGTGCCAGCACCAAATCAGGGGGCGTGTATTACTACACCTTC. Protein product: CASTKSGGVYYYTF. Using reference TRBV7-2 and TRBJ1-2 for the parts outside the CDR3, the full variable domain is GAGVSQSPSNKVTEKGKDVELRCDPISGHTALYWYRQSLGQGLEFLIYFQGNSAPDKSGLPSDRFSAERTGGSVSTLTIQRTQQEDSAVYLCASTKSGGVYYYTFGSGTRLTVV.

Only a few counts were recorded for this clonotype. The V and J genes are TRBV19 and TRBJ2-1; 7 bases are shared with TRBD2. From germline, CDR1 is LNHDA and CDR2 SQIVND (reference sequence). V lost 5 bases and J lost 4; bases outside the gene matches: 17. The CDR3 consists of 18 residues. The CDR3: CASSSGVMKRGNYNEQFF. CDR3 nucleotides: TGTGCCAGTAGTTCTGGTGTAATGAAGCGGGGAAATTACAATGAGCAGTTCTTC.

The chain is built from TRBV11-2 and TRBJ2-1; 12 bases are a match to TRBD2. Germline V gene sequence: CDR1 SGHAT, CDR2 FQNNGV. This CDR3 comprises 17 residues. V dropped 2 bases and J dropped 2; count of bases not matched to a gene: 4. The chain's CDR3 is CASSLRRTSGAYNEQFF. Written as DNA, the CDR3 is TGTGCCAGCAGCTTACGCCGGACTAGCGGGGCCTACAATGAGCAGTTCTTC.

J is TRBJ2-2 and V is TRBV19; 11 nucleotides line up with TRBD2. Per the germline V gene, CDR1 is LNHDA and CDR2 is SQIVND (reference sequence). This CDR3 comprises 18 residues. The V and J ends lost 0 bases and 5 bases, in that order; junction bases with no gene match: 8. DNA of the CDR3: TGTGCCAGTAGTATAGAAGTGGCTAGCGGGAGGCTTACCGGGGAGCTGTTTTTT. Its protein is CASSIEVASGRLTGELFF.

This clonotype was counted between two and nine times. The chain has TRBV28 and TRBJ1-2; 10 nucleotides match TRBD1. CDR3 length: 13 residues. V shed 5 bases and J 8 bases; nucleotides not matched to a gene: 5. Per the germline V gene, CDR1 is MDHEN and CDR2 is SYDVKM. CDR3 loop: CASSATGGGGYTF. In nucleotides, the CDR3 is TGTGCCAGCAGTGCGACAGGGGGCGGAGGCTACACCTTC.

CDR3 bases: TGTGCCAGTAGTATGAAGGGACAGCTCACAGATACGCAGTATTTT. This translates into CASSMKGQLTDTQYF. This rearrangement joins TRBV19 to TRBJ2-3, with TRBD1 matching over 7 bases. This CDR3 contains 15 residues. The ends lost 3 bases at V and 2 bases at J; junction bases unmatched: 5. From germline, CDR1 is LNHDA and CDR2 SQIVND (reference sequence).

This clonotype was counted between two and nine times. This chain uses TRBV12-3 or TRBV12-4 with TRBJ2-1, with TRBD2 matching 8 bases. Germline trimming cut 6 bases from V and 2 bases from J; bases unmatched to any gene: 9. The CDR3 covers 16 residues. The CDR3 coding sequence is TGTGCCAGCAGGGTAGCGGGACCGACCACCTACAATGAGCAGTTCTTC. It specifies CASRVAGPTTYNEQFF.

The V call is TRBV28, the J call TRBJ1-5; 7 positions agree with TRBD1. This CDR3 has 15 residues. Trimming at V came to 6 bases and at J to 4 bases, leaving 9 bases not matched to a gene. Looked up from germline, CDR1 is MDHEN and CDR2 is SYDVKM. The CDR3 nucleotides read TGTGCCAGCAGCCCCCTTGGGGACAGAAATCAGCCCCAGCATTTT. Translated, it gives CASSPLGDRNQPQHF.

This clonotype was detected only a few times. Germline is not matched at one junction end, which may reflect a read error. The rearrangement joins TRBV7-2 to TRBJ1-5; TRBD1 is a possible D gene (5 bases). CDR1 SGHTA and CDR2 FQGNSA come from the germline V gene. The CDR3 spans 16 residues. CDR3 DNA: TGTGCCAGCAGCGTAGCACCAGGGCGGTGGGATCAGCCCCAGCATTTT. Amino acid sequence: CASSVAPGRWDQPQHF.

This clonotype showed up just once. A much larger clonotype is one base distant, so this may be a read error. The V call is TRBV7-2, the J call TRBJ2-2; D unresolved. This CDR3 region has 14 residues. Germline V CDR1 and CDR2: SGHTA, FQGNSA. The CDR3 loop is CVSLLQANTGELFF. CDR3 DNA sequence: TGTGTCAGCCTTCTCCAAGCGAACACCGGGGAGCTGTTTTTT. The variable domain in full, completed from reference TRBV7-2 and TRBJ2-2, reads GAGVSQSPSNKVTEKGKDVELRCDPISGHTALYWYRQSLGQGLEFLIYFQGNSAPDKSGLPSDRFSAERTGGSVSTLTIQRTQQEDSAVYLCVSLLQANTGELFFGEGSRLTVL.

This clonotype has only a few counts. V gene TRBV19 combines with J gene TRBJ2-2, with a weak D call TRBD2 (6 bases). The V end was cut by 2 bases, the J end by 1 base, with 8 bases between. Germline CDR1 is LNHDA and CDR2 is SQIVND (reference sequence). The CDR3 is 15 amino acids. Here the CDR3 reads CASSISSENTGELFF. The CDR3 DNA reads TGTGCCAGTAGTATATCTAGCGAGAACACCGGGGAGCTGTTTTTT.

The chain carries TRBV5-1 and TRBJ2-2, with 7 positions matching TRBD1. The CDR3 loop spans 14 amino acids. Germline loops: CDR1 SGHRS, CDR2 YFSETQ. The ends lost 5 bases at V and 4 bases at J; junction bases unmatched: 5. CDR3 DNA sequence: TGCGCCAGCAGACCAGGGGGTAGCACCGGGGAGCTGTTTTTT. Translation gives CASRPGGSTGELFF.

The chain has TRBV11-2 and TRBJ2-5, with D possibly being TRBD2 (6 bases). Germline-derived CDR1 and CDR2 are SGHAT and FQNNGV. Trimming took off 2 bases at V and 7 bases at J, with 14 bases between the two ends. CDR3 length equals 14 residues. The CDR3 sequence is CASSLIGTEGTQYF. In nucleotides, the CDR3 is TGTGCCAGCAGCTTAATTGGGACTGAGGGGACCCAGTACTTC.

This clonotype was detected a few times. This sequence joins TRBV6-1 and TRBJ1-2, with no clear D. Per the germline V gene, CDR1 is MNHNS and CDR2 is SASEGT. The CDR3 length is 13 residues. With 6 bases removed from V and 4 bases from J, the gap between germline ends came to 12 bases. The CDR3 nucleotides are TGTGCCAGCAGGTTCCCATCCTCCTATGGCTACACCTTC. Amino acid sequence: CASRFPSSYGYTF.

The gene calls are TRBV27 and TRBJ1-5; TRBD1 aligns across 8 bases. The CDR3 is 17 residues long. The germline CDR1 and CDR2 sequences are MNHEY and SMNVEV (reference sequence). V lost 4 bases to trimming and J lost 2 bases; unmatched junction nucleotides: 10. The CDR3 sequence: CASSSTRGHWGNQPQHF. The CDR3 bases are TGTGCCAGCAGTTCAACCAGGGGGCATTGGGGCAATCAGCCCCAGCATTTT.

The chain employs TRBV7-2 and TRBJ2-1; 7 positions agree with TRBD2. From germline, CDR1 is SGHTA and CDR2 FQGNSA. The CDR3 has 13 residues. The J segment lost 8 bases and the V segment lost 5 bases, leaving 6 bases of the junction unmatched. The CDR3 sequence: CASSQTTSHEQFF. The CDR3 region has the DNA TGTGCCAGCAGCCAAACGACTAGCCATGAGCAGTTCTTC.